Given below is one T cell receptor (beta chain) in context. The antigen is undetermined. TCRdb's table, derived via immunoSEQ multiplex PCR, lists solely in-frame clones and lacks some. Found here are 70,000 to 95,000 clones, about 80% of them singletons; the top ten hold 13% to 15%. This specimen comes from a study of radiotherapy plus CTLA-4 blockade in lung cancer. At the level of the study: 18% of patients responded objectively, and 31% achieved disease control. Study-level results: TCR clones of tumor origin grew in blood after radiotherapy plus ipilimumab.

Alongside CTLA-4 blockade with ipilimumab, patients with chemo-refractory metastatic non-small-cell lung cancer received focal radiation. Germline CDR1 and CDR2: SNHLY and FYNNEI. The CDR3 consists of 11 residues. Trimming removed 7 bases from V and 7 bases from J, with 11 bases in between. The TCR was taken from a human donor with non-small cell lung cancer that progressed on radiotherapy plus ipilimumab. Sequencing was performed on peripheral blood, taken from a patient treated with radiotherapy plus ipilimumab. This chain joins TRBV2 and TRBJ2-7; D possibly corresponds to TRBD1 (6 bases). CDR3 loop: CASTATGEQYF. The CDR3 DNA reads as TGTGCCAGCACCGCCACAGGGGAGCAGTACTTC.